This T cell receptor (beta chain) was recorded in a study of T-cell memory formation after mild COVID-19. The study, taken as a whole, reports: CD4+ clones that contracted lay mainly in CM and EM; CD8+ ones lay in EMRA.

As concerns this clonotype: What it binds is not known.

Trimming cost V 6 bases and J 7 bases, with 10 bases left between them. This CDR3 has 12 residues. From germline, CDR1 is LNHDA and CDR2 SQIVND (reference sequence). cDNA libraries for TCR alpha and TCR beta, carrying sample barcodes and UMIs, came from 5'RACE with constant-segment primers. TCRdb reanalysed the 5' RACE reads using MiXCR and keeps one entry per CDR3 protein. This repertoire shows some 210,000 distinct CDR3 sequences, 27% found once; its top ten account for more than 9.5%. The clonotype originates from an adult woman who had mild COVID-19 (a few samples of this study predate the infection). Cell type and time point are not known. Sequenced: PBMCs or a T cell subset sorted from them (not recorded which). This chain joins TRBV19 and TRBJ1-5; D gene ambiguous. The CDR3 sequence: CASRHNRQPQHF. CDR3 DNA: TGTGCCAGTAGACATAATAGGCAGCCCCAGCATTTT.